The rows below give T cell receptor beta chains drawn from one sample of a study of shared clonotypes between healthy human individuals. Sequenced by immunoSEQ multiplex PCR; TCRdb stores in-frame clones only, minus some. Of approximately 740,000 clones in the sample, roughly 70% were seen once. The sample was memory CD4+ T cells sorted from blood. The receptors stem from a woman between 25 and 40 years old in good health. Both conserved end residues are part of each CDR3. The order of the fields is V gene, J gene, CDR3 protein.

v_gene: TRBV19; j_gene: TRBJ1-2; CDR3aa: CASNPTPHTWGYTF
v_gene: TRBV5-1; j_gene: TRBJ2-1; CDR3aa: CASSLSSTTNEQFF
v_gene: TRBV27; j_gene: TRBJ2-1; CDR3aa: CASSGGTGVYNEQFF
v_gene: TRBV6-1; j_gene: TRBJ1-3; CDR3aa: CASSEERGLGNTIYF
v_gene: TRBV5-1; j_gene: TRBJ2-1; CDR3aa: CASSAGTGSYNEQFF
v_gene: TRBV6-1; j_gene: TRBJ2-3; CDR3aa: CASRAGTDTQYF
v_gene: TRBV5-4; j_gene: TRBJ1-1; CDR3aa: CASSSRLVMNTEAFF
v_gene: TRBV4-2; j_gene: TRBJ1-5; CDR3aa: CASSQDGARDQPQHF
v_gene: TRBV5-5; j_gene: TRBJ1-4; CDR3aa: CASSLFSESGEKLFF
v_gene: TRBV5-8; j_gene: TRBJ2-5; CDR3aa: CASSLRTSYETQYF
v_gene: TRBV28; j_gene: TRBJ2-2; CDR3aa: CASSRAVITGELFF
v_gene: TRBV4-2; j_gene: TRBJ2-7; CDR3aa: CASSPSSDDNSYEQYF
v_gene: TRBV29-1; j_gene: TRBJ2-5; CDR3aa: CSVGLPDWGETQYF
v_gene: TRBV29-1; j_gene: TRBJ2-3; CDR3aa: CSVERIHRGRGGRAPPDTQYF
v_gene: TRBV30; j_gene: TRBJ1-1; CDR3aa: CAWSLQGYPEAFF
v_gene: TRBV14; j_gene: TRBJ2-7; CDR3aa: CASSYGGRGLPYEQYF
v_gene: TRBV29-1; j_gene: TRBJ1-1; CDR3aa: CSTKGTTEAFF
v_gene: TRBV7-2; j_gene: TRBJ1-2; CDR3aa: CASRIRPAPTDYGYTF
v_gene: TRBV6-5; j_gene: TRBJ2-5; CDR3aa: CASSFGPSQYF
v_gene: TRBV27; j_gene: TRBJ1-2; CDR3aa: CASRTEDKPNYGYTF
v_gene: TRBV19; j_gene: TRBJ1-5; CDR3aa: CASSLPLGDQPQHF
v_gene: TRBV5-1; j_gene: TRBJ2-1; CDR3aa: CASSLASGAYNEQFF
v_gene: TRBV7-8; j_gene: TRBJ2-1; CDR3aa: CASSLLGRSSYNEQFF
v_gene: TRBV30; j_gene: TRBJ2-5; CDR3aa: CAWSVKGLQETQYF
v_gene: TRBV2; j_gene: TRBJ2-1; CDR3aa: CASSALGGGRGNEQFF
v_gene: TRBV6-6; j_gene: TRBJ1-4; CDR3aa: CASSLHPQGRREKLFF
v_gene: TRBV27; j_gene: TRBJ2-1; CDR3aa: CASSLPRTLVAEQFF